The source of this T cell receptor (beta chain) is a study of early T cells in non-severe SARS-CoV-2 infection. Regarding the study as a whole: Clonotype matching in VDJdb favored anti-spike CD8 responses and did not capture private and CD4 specificities.

This CDR3 has 17 residues. V was cut by 2 bases and J by 3 bases, with 20 bases left in between. Germline values: CDR1 MNHEY, CDR2 SVGEGT. TCRdb re-called the 5' RACE reads with MiXCR, one entry per CDR3 protein. The sample contains about 67,000 distinct CDR3 sequences, around 10% of which appear only once. This clonotype was detected only a few times. What it recognizes is unknown. The sequencing input was whole blood. This chain connects TRBV6-2 or TRBV6-3 to TRBJ2-7; TRBD1 or TRBD2 may be the D gene (6 bases each). The TCR originated in an adult who was a healthcare worker with PCR-confirmed SARS-CoV-2 infection or an uninfected control (not recorded which). The CDR3 DNA reads as TGTGCCAGCAGTTACCGGGCGGGTAGGGGGGATTTCTACGAGCAGTACTTC. It codes for CASSYRAGRGDFYEQYF.